The rows below give T cell receptor beta chains drawn from one sample of a study of blood T cells in healthy people across ages. TCRdb redid the calling of the 5' RACE reads with MiXCR, one entry per CDR3 protein. The sample includes 1.8 million or so distinct CDR3 sequences, roughly two fifths of them seen just once. Source material: blood. The receptor set was obtained from a human donor in good health. Both conserved end residues are part of each CDR3. A D gene is named only where the DNA matches it firmly. The size entry is marked missing in some rows and otherwise reads once, few, many or a size class.

clone_size,d_call,v_call,j_call,cdr3_aa,cdr3_nt
few,.,TRBV11-2,TRBJ1-2,CASSQPSSYGYTF,TGTGCCAGCAGCCAGCCCTCATCCTATGGCTACACCTTC
.,TRBD1,TRBV20-1,TRBJ2-7,CSARGTGQNEQYF,TGCAGTGCCAGGGGGACAGGGCAGAACGAGCAGTACTTC
.,.,TRBV6-6,TRBJ2-1,CASKTDNEQFF,TGTGCCAGCAAGACGGACAATGAGCAGTTCTTC
.,.,TRBV29-1,TRBJ1-2,CSVVADYGYTF,TGCAGCGTTGTGGCAGACTATGGCTACACCTTC
.,TRBD2,TRBV2,TRBJ2-2,CASSTWTRTGELFF,TGTGCCAGCAGTACGTGGACTAGGACCGGGGAGCTGTTTTTT
.,TRBD1,TRBV5-6,TRBJ2-3,CASSTDRGWGTDTQYF,TGTGCCAGCAGCACGGACAGGGGCTGGGGCACAGATACGCAGTATTTT
.,.,TRBV6-2/TRBV6-3,TRBJ1-5,CASSYVRGGDQPQHF,TGTGCCAGCAGTTACGTTAGGGGCGGGGATCAGCCCCAGCATTTT
few,.,TRBV29-1,TRBJ2-3,CSALRGSTSTDTQYF,TGCAGCGCCCTCCGGGGGAGTACTAGCACAGATACGCAGTATTTT
few,.,TRBV7-2,TRBJ1-5,CASSLSPTRQPQHF,TGTGCCAGCAGCTTATCTCCGACTCGTCAGCCCCAGCATTTT
few,TRBD1,TRBV29-1,TRBJ2-7,CSVEGGQGQSEQYF,TGCAGCGTTGAAGGGGGACAGGGGCAGAGCGAGCAGTACTTC
.,.,TRBV12-3/TRBV12-4,TRBJ1-1,CAGSLRPQGEAFF,TGTGCCGGCAGTTTACGGCCCCAGGGCGAAGCTTTCTTT
.,.,TRBV6-5,TRBJ2-2,CASSYLGGSGELFF,TGTGCCAGCAGTTACTTGGGGGGCTCCGGGGAGCTGTTTTTT
.,.,TRBV20-1,TRBJ1-1,CSARAPYQAWAEAFF,TGCAGTGCTAGAGCCCCGTATCAGGCGTGGGCTGAAGCTTTCTTT
few,.,TRBV27,TRBJ1-6,CASSLVGSGSPLHF,TGTGCCAGCAGTTTGGTAGGGTCCGGGTCACCCCTCCACTTT
.,TRBD1,TRBV24-1,TRBJ1-1,CATSEGQGGTEAFF,TGTGCCACCAGTGAGGGACAGGGGGGCACTGAAGCTTTCTTT
.,.,TRBV6-1,TRBJ1-2,CASSDEQGRDYGYTF,TGTGCCAGCAGTGATGAGCAGGGCCGTGACTATGGCTACACCTTC
.,TRBD2,TRBV12-3/TRBV12-4,TRBJ2-7,CASSLDLAGAYEQYF,TGTGCCAGCAGTTTAGACCTAGCGGGGGCCTACGAGCAGTACTTC
few,.,TRBV4-1,TRBJ2-7,CASSQVPRDPYEQYF,TGCGCCAGCAGCCAAGTCCCGAGGGACCCCTACGAGCAGTACTTC
.,.,TRBV11-2,TRBJ1-5,CASSRGQNQPQHF,TGTGCCAGCAGCCGTGGACAAAATCAGCCCCAGCATTTT
.,.,TRBV20-1,TRBJ2-5,CSGGVGEIRETQYF,TGCAGTGGGGGAGTGGGGGAGATTCGGGAGACCCAGTACTTC
.,TRBD2,TRBV11-1,TRBJ2-3,CASSLVSLAGAYHIEGTDTQYF,TGTGCCAGCAGCTTAGTATCCCTAGCGGGGGCCTACCACATTGAAGGGACAGATACGCAGTATTTT
few,.,TRBV6-5,TRBJ1-2,CASSSGTAVYGYTF,TGTGCCAGCAGCTCCGGGACGGCAGTCTATGGCTACACCTTC
.,TRBD2,TRBV20-1,TRBJ2-5,CGAGLAGETQYF,TGCGGCGCGGGACTAGCGGGAGAGACCCAGTACTTC
few,.,TRBV28,TRBJ1-2,CASSSPRGGSHYGYTF,TGTGCCAGCAGTTCCCCAAGGGGAGGGAGTCACTATGGCTACACCTTC
few,.,TRBV7-2,TRBJ2-3,CASSFSGVLTDTQYF,TGTGCCAGCAGCTTCTCCGGGGTGCTCACAGATACGCAGTATTTT
.,.,TRBV20-1,TRBJ2-7,CSAQSSGYEQYF,TGCAGTGCTCAATCGTCAGGCTACGAGCAGTACTTC
few,.,TRBV3-1,TRBJ2-3,CASSQSLSTDTQYF,TGTGCCAGCAGCCAATCCTTGAGCACAGATACGCAGTATTTT
few,.,TRBV7-9,TRBJ1-2,CASSLEGPYGGHTF,TGTGCCAGCAGCTTAGAGGGACCCTATGGTGGCCACACCTTC
many,TRBD1,TRBV5-1,TRBJ2-5,CASSPRDSQETQYF,TGTGCCAGCAGTCCCCGGGACAGTCAAGAGACCCAGTACTTC
few,TRBD1,TRBV10-3,TRBJ2-1,CAISLDRAGDEQFF,TGTGCCATCAGTTTGGACAGGGCCGGTGATGAGCAGTTCTTC
.,.,TRBV12-3/TRBV12-4,TRBJ2-2,CASSLGWGPDNSGELFF,TGTGCCAGCAGTTTAGGCTGGGGGCCCGATAATTCCGGGGAGCTGTTTTTT
.,.,TRBV10-3,TRBJ2-7,CAISEISGNYEQYF,TGTGCCATCAGTGAAATTTCGGGGAACTACGAGCAGTACTTC
.,.,TRBV7-9,TRBJ2-1,CASSVRDGNEQFF,TGTGCCAGCAGCGTCCGGGACGGCAATGAGCAGTTCTTC
few,.,TRBV6-5,TRBJ2-3,CASSYSISSTDTQYF,TGTGCCAGCAGTTACTCGATAAGTAGCACAGATACGCAGTATTTT
few,TRBD2,TRBV20-1,TRBJ2-5,CSASDPAREQYF,TGCAGTGCTTCCGATCCCGCGCGGGAGCAGTACTTC
.,TRBD1,TRBV6-5,TRBJ1-5,CASKPGQGHQPQHF,TGTGCCAGCAAACCGGGACAGGGCCATCAGCCCCAGCATTTT
.,.,TRBV6-2/TRBV6-3,TRBJ1-2,CASSNLRGYGYTF,TGTGCCAGCAGTAACTTGCGGGGTTATGGCTACACCTTC
many,.,TRBV7-2,TRBJ2-5,CASLGQETQYF,TGTGCCAGCCTGGGGCAAGAGACCCAGTACTTC
few,.,TRBV7-9,TRBJ2-5,CASSPTGYNKETQYF,TGTGCCAGCAGCCCCACAGGGTATAACAAAGAGACCCAGTACTTC
many,.,TRBV29-1,TRBJ2-3,CSADRGPSTDTQYF,TGCAGCGCGGATAGAGGACCAAGCACAGATACGCAGTATTTT
.,TRBD1,TRBV6-5,TRBJ2-5,CASNQGQGGETQYF,TGTGCCAGCAACCAAGGACAGGGAGGAGAGACCCAGTACTTC
.,TRBD2,TRBV6-5,TRBJ2-1,CASSYGAGTSYNEQFF,TGTGCCAGCAGTTACGGGGCCGGGACTAGCTACAATGAGCAGTTCTTC
.,.,TRBV27,TRBJ1-6,CASSLSFTGNSPLHF,TGTGCCAGCAGTTTATCGTTTACCGGGAATTCACCCCTCCACTTT
few,.,TRBV10-3,TRBJ2-3,CAISESGRDTQYF,TGTGCCATCAGTGAGTCTGGGCGAGATACGCAGTATTTT
.,TRBD1,TRBV6-2/TRBV6-3,TRBJ2-5,CASRRQGVAQETQYF,TGTGCCAGCAGACGACAGGGGGTCGCCCAAGAGACCCAGTACTTC
.,.,TRBV7-9,TRBJ1-4,CAVKGYNEKLFF,TGTGCCGTGAAGGGCTACAATGAAAAACTGTTTTTT
few,.,TRBV29-1,TRBJ2-3,CSVHELMYGGADTQYF,TGCAGCGTCCACGAACTTATGTACGGAGGGGCAGATACGCAGTATTTT
.,.,TRBV28,TRBJ2-1,CATYEGYSVEQFF,TGTGCCACCTACGAGGGGTATTCGGTTGAGCAGTTCTTC
.,TRBD1,TRBV9,TRBJ2-2,CASSVAGTGGTGELFF,TGTGCCAGCAGCGTAGCCGGGACAGGGGGTACCGGGGAGCTGTTTTTT
.,TRBD1,TRBV5-5,TRBJ2-6,CASREDRASGANVLTF,TGTGCCAGCAGGGAAGACAGGGCCTCTGGGGCCAACGTCCTGACTTTC
few,TRBD2,TRBV20-1,TRBJ2-3,CSVLTSGVDTQYF,TGCAGTGTCCTGACTAGCGGGGTTGATACGCAGTATTTT
few,.,TRBV4-3,TRBJ1-2,CASSQDGKGRGYTF,TGCGCCAGCAGCCAAGATGGGAAGGGTCGGGGCTACACCTTC
few,.,TRBV30,TRBJ2-5,CAWSFLSRETQYF,TGTGCCTGGAGTTTTCTATCACGGGAGACCCAGTACTTC
.,TRBD2,TRBV5-5,TRBJ2-1,CASSLDAGGSYNEQFF,TGTGCCAGCAGCTTGGACGCGGGGGGCTCCTACAATGAGCAGTTCTTC